The next 30 T cell receptor beta chains were all read from a single sample in a study of chemoradiotherapy in HPV16-positive cancers. Clones were sequenced by immunoSEQ multiplex PCR, and TCRdb holds only the in-frame ones, with some missing. This sample carries tens of thousands of clones, roughly 86% of them seen once, and the ten largest clones take 4% to 4.5%. The sequencing here drew on blood, taken from a patient who underwent chemoradiotherapy. The source is a human donor with HPV-associated anogenital cancer.

V and J are TRBV27 and TRBJ2-7; 7 bases agree with TRBD1. V shed 3 bases, J shed 11 bases, and the junction held 13 bases outside the gene matches. CDR1 MNHEY and CDR2 SMNVEV come from the germline V gene (reference sequence). This CDR3 has 14 amino acids. The CDR3 here is CASSFGTDTSRKYF. In DNA form, the CDR3 reads TGTGCCAGCAGTTTTGGGACAGACACTTCCAGAAAGTACTTC.

The V call is TRBV19, the J call TRBJ2-2; TRBD1 agrees at 9 bases. The ends lost 8 bases at V and 4 bases at J; junction bases unmatched: 11. In germline, CDR1 is LNHDA, CDR2 SQIVND (reference sequence). The CDR3 covers 16 residues. In DNA form, the CDR3 reads TGTGCCAGTGACAAATCTGGACAGGGGCGCACCGGGGAGCTGTTTTTT. Translation gives CASDKSGQGRTGELFF.

The chain employs TRBV7-9 and TRBJ2-2; 10 nucleotides line up with TRBD2. This CDR3 is 16 amino acids long. Unmatched junction bases numbered 8, after V lost 4 bases and J lost 6 bases. In germline, CDR1 is SEHNR, CDR2 FQNEAQ (reference sequence). The CDR3 nucleotides read TGTGCCAGCAGCTCCGAGAAAAGCGGGAGGGCCGGGGAGCTGTTTTTT. This encodes CASSSEKSGRAGELFF.

This clone appeared once. CDR3 loop: CASSDLAGVDYEQYF. CDR3 sequence (DNA): TGTGCCAGCAGTGACCTAGCGGGAGTTGACTACGAGCAGTACTTC. J is TRBJ2-7 and V is TRBV2; 10 bases match TRBD2. The CDR3 contains 15 residues. After removal of 3 bases from V and 3 bases from J, the junction contained 5 bases not matched to a gene. CDR1 and CDR2 from the germline V gene are SNHLY and FYNNEI.

The V call is TRBV5-4, the J call TRBJ2-7; no clear D gene. Germline V gives CDR1 SGHNT, CDR2 YYREEE (reference sequence). The CDR3 loop spans 15 amino acids. The V end lost 4 bases, the J end lost 0 bases, and 14 bases lay between the germline ends. The CDR3 protein is CASSPHGGSSYEQYF. The CDR3 coding sequence is TGTGCCAGCAGCCCACACGGTGGTAGCTCCTACGAGCAGTACTTC.

The chain carries TRBV6-5 and TRBJ2-7, with D possibly matching TRBD2 (6 bases). Germline V lookup: CDR1 MNHEY, CDR2 SVGAGI. The V end was cut by 6 bases, the J end by 3 bases, with 18 bases between. The length of the CDR3 is 15 residues. The chain's CDR3 is CASRSQDGRGYEQYF. CDR3 nucleotide sequence: TGTGCCAGCAGGTCACAGGACGGGAGAGGCTACGAGCAGTACTTC.

This rearrangement joins TRBV28 to TRBJ2-3; the D gene is possibly TRBD2 (5 bases). The germline gives CDR1 MDHEN, CDR2 SYDVKM. The CDR3 totals 12 residues. Trimming took 2 bases from V and 7 from J, leaving 7 bases between them. The CDR3 loop reads CASSLEGNTQYF. The CDR3 DNA follows: TGTGCCAGCAGTTTAGAGGGAAATACGCAGTATTTT.

This rearrangement joins TRBV6-1 to TRBJ2-7; 7 bases match TRBD2. Losses at the gene ends were 1 base for V and 2 bases for J; bases not matched to a gene: 5. The germline V gene encodes CDR1 MNHNS and CDR2 SASEGT. The CDR3 sequence is 15 residues long. In nucleotides, the CDR3 is TGTGCCAGCAGTGAAGGTGCTAGCGGACCCTACGAGCAGTACTTC. Its translation: CASSEGASGPYEQYF.

The chain carries TRBV6-5 and TRBJ2-1; D gene unclear. The CDR3 has 12 residues. CDR1 is MNHEY and CDR2 is SVGAGI in the germline V gene. The germline V and J ends were trimmed by 6 bases and 8 bases, with 11 bases remaining between them. The CDR3, as DNA: TGTGCCAGCAGCCCCCAAAATCATGAGCAGTTCTTC. Amino acids: CASSPQNHEQFF.

The chain recombines TRBV4-1 with TRBJ2-1; TRBD2 aligns across 7 bases. This CDR3 contains 16 residues. The ends lost 0 bases at V and 4 bases at J; junction bases unmatched: 6. Germline V gene lookup returns CDR1 MGHRA and CDR2 YSYEKL. CDR3: CASSQEGAGVYNEQFF. Written as DNA, the CDR3 is TGCGCCAGCAGCCAAGAAGGGGCGGGAGTGTACAATGAGCAGTTCTTC.

The chain couples TRBV28 to TRBJ2-4; TRBD1 agrees at 7 bases. The CDR3 sequence is 16 residues long. Germline V gene lookup returns CDR1 MDHEN and CDR2 SYDVKM. The J segment lost 4 bases and the V segment lost 6 bases, leaving 12 bases of the junction unmatched. The CDR3 reads CASSHRGGSGKNIQYF. CDR3 DNA: TGTGCCAGCAGCCATCGAGGGGGCTCGGGAAAAAACATTCAGTACTTC.

The chain carries TRBV28 and TRBJ2-5, with TRBD2 identical over 9 bases. The V and J ends lost 7 bases and 5 bases, in that order; junction bases with no gene match: 17. CDR1 is MDHEN, CDR2 SYDVKM, per germline. This CDR3 spans 17 amino acids. The CDR3 spells CASMGTISGRPVETQYF. The CDR3 region has the DNA TGTGCCAGCATGGGGACAATTAGCGGGAGACCCGTGGAGACCCAGTACTTC.

V usage is TRBV5-1 and J usage is TRBJ1-1, with a weak D call TRBD1 (5 bases). V lost 1 base, J lost 2 bases, and 21 bases lay in between. CDR1 and CDR2 (germline): SGHRS, YFSETQ. The CDR3 spans 18 residues. CDR3 DNA: TGCGCCAGCAGCTTGAAAAAGAGTGGAGGGGAATTAAACACTGAAGCTTTCTTT. Translation gives CASSLKKSGGELNTEAFF.

The chain has TRBV28 and TRBJ1-5, with a tentative D call TRBD1 (6 bases). This CDR3 contains 15 residues. Deletions cut 3 bases from V and 5 bases from J, with 14 bases between. In germline, CDR1 is MDHEN, CDR2 SYDVKM. CDR3 sequence reads: CASSFRQGSYQPQHF. The CDR3 DNA follows: TGTGCCAGCAGTTTCCGTCAGGGGTCGTATCAGCCCCAGCATTTT.

The J gene is TRBJ1-2, the V gene TRBV6-1; D may be TRBD1 (5 bases). The length of the CDR3 is 13 residues. Per the germline V gene, CDR1 is MNHNS and CDR2 is SASEGT. V dropped 7 bases and J dropped 7 bases, with 16 bases sitting between them. CDR3 amino acids: CASTAGGLGGYTF. The CDR3 DNA reads as TGTGCCAGCACCGCCGGGGGACTTGGTGGCTACACCTTC.

The J gene is TRBJ2-5, the V gene TRBV19, with 7 positions matching TRBD2. This CDR3 is 13 amino acids long. Germline V gene data show CDR1 as LNHDA and CDR2 as SQIVND (reference sequence). With V trimmed by 4 bases and J by 4 bases, 3 bases remained unmatched. Here the CDR3 DNA reads TGTGCCAGTAGTAGTCTAGCGGTAGAGACCCAGTACTTC. This gives the protein CASSSLAVETQYF.

This chain uses TRBV6-1 with TRBJ1-1; 8 nucleotides align to TRBD1. V was clipped by 5 bases and J by 4 bases; unmatched bases: 3. The V gene's germline CDR1 is MNHNS and CDR2 SASEGT. This CDR3 contains 13 residues. DNA of the CDR3: TGTGCCAGCAGTTTGGACAGGGCCACTGAAGCTTTCTTT. This codes for CASSLDRATEAFF.

This clone occurred once. V usage is TRBV6-1 and J usage is TRBJ2-7; TRBD1 matches 7 bases. The CDR3 extends over 16 amino acids. Per the germline V gene, CDR1 is MNHNS and CDR2 is SASEGT. The ends lost 2 bases at V and 0 bases at J; junction bases unmatched: 7. The CDR3 reads CASSESNTGASYEQYF. The CDR3, as DNA: TGTGCCAGCAGTGAATCGAACACAGGGGCCTCCTACGAGCAGTACTTC.

The gene calls are TRBV5-1 and TRBJ2-3, with D possibly called TRBD1 or TRBD2 (8 bases each). Germline V gene lookup returns CDR1 SGHRS and CDR2 YFSETQ. V was trimmed by 4 bases and J by 3 bases, leaving 30 bases between them. The CDR3 contains 20 residues. CDR3 DNA sequence: TGCGCCAGCAGCCCCAGGGGGCACCCCGTTTTGCGGGGGGAAACAGATACGCAGTATTTT. Its translation is CASSPRGHPVLRGETDTQYF.

The V and J genes are TRBV19 and TRBJ2-1; D not certain. The CDR3 spans 15 residues. From germline, CDR1 is LNHDA and CDR2 SQIVND (reference sequence). The V end was cut by 3 bases, the J end by 1 base, with 10 bases between. CDR3 region: CASSMGLGSYNEQFF. The CDR3 nucleotides read TGTGCCAGTAGTATGGGCTTAGGATCCTACAATGAGCAGTTCTTC.

The V gene is TRBV5-1, the J gene TRBJ2-2; a weak D match, TRBD1 (5 bases). This CDR3 is built from 13 residues. V was trimmed by 2 bases and J by 3 bases, leaving 5 bases between them. CDR1 and CDR2 (germline): SGHRS, YFSETQ. The CDR3 region is CASSLGDTGELFF. CDR3 nucleotides: TGCGCCAGCAGCTTAGGGGACACCGGGGAGCTGTTTTTT.

This clone showed up just once. This chain connects TRBV5-4 to TRBJ1-1; TRBD1 might be the D (5 bases). The CDR3 sequence is 16 residues long. Per germline, CDR1 SGHNT and CDR2 YYREEE (reference sequence). The V end was cut by 4 bases, the J end by 0 bases, with 16 bases between. CDR3 nucleotides: TGTGCCAGCAGCCGACCTCGCGACAGATTGAACACTGAAGCTTTCTTT. Translation: CASSRPRDRLNTEAFF.

V gene TRBV4-1 combines with J gene TRBJ2-7; D might be TRBD2 (5 bases). Trimming stripped 4 bases from V and 1 base from J, with 14 bases between. The CDR3 sequence is 15 residues long. Germline V gene lookup returns CDR1 MGHRA and CDR2 YSYEKL. The CDR3 nucleotides are TGCGCCAGCAGCCTAACCCCCGGGGAGTCCTACGAGCAGTACTTC. Protein product: CASSLTPGESYEQYF.

The chain uses TRBV6-5 and TRBJ2-7; D may be TRBD2 (6 bases). The CDR3 spans 14 residues. CDR1 is MNHEY and CDR2 is SVGAGI in the germline V gene. V shed 8 bases and J shed 2 bases, with 16 bases lying between them. DNA of the CDR3: TGTGCCAGCGTCCCCGCGGGATCTACCTACGAGCAGTACTTC. Protein product: CASVPAGSTYEQYF.

V gene TRBV10-3 combines with J gene TRBJ2-3, with TRBD2 identical over 11 bases. Losses at the gene ends were 6 bases for V and 2 bases for J; bases not matched to a gene: 4. Germline lookup yields CDR1 ENHRY and CDR2 SYGVKD. CDR3 length equals 15 residues. The CDR3 DNA follows: TGTGCCATCAGGACTAGCGGGGTGAACACAGATACGCAGTATTTT. As protein: CAIRTSGVNTDTQYF.

The V call is TRBV28, the J call TRBJ2-3; maybe TRBD2 (6 bases). V was trimmed by 5 bases and J by 1 base, leaving 10 bases between them. Germline V gives CDR1 MDHEN, CDR2 SYDVKM. The CDR3 length is 14 residues. CDR3 sequence reads: CASSLSGGTDTQYF. The CDR3 bases are TGTGCCAGCAGTCTTTCGGGGGGCACAGATACGCAGTATTTT.

The chain employs TRBV30 and TRBJ1-6; D unresolved. The germline CDR1 and CDR2 sequences are GTSNPN and SVGIG (reference sequence). CDR3 length: 10 amino acids. V gave up 1 base and J gave up 11 bases, with 3 bases separating them. The DNA of the CDR3 is TGTGCCTGGAGTGCGCCACCCCTCCACTTT. Translation: CAWSAPPLHF.

CDR3 sequence (DNA): TGTGCTAGTGGTTCGGGGGACAGGGAATCGGAGACCCAGTACTTC. Its protein product is CASGSGDRESETQYF. The rearrangement links TRBV12-5 to TRBJ2-5, with 9 bases that match TRBD1. This CDR3 is 15 amino acids long. V was clipped by 4 bases and J by 5 bases; unmatched bases: 8. The germline V gene has CDR1 LGHNT and CDR2 FRNRAP.

The gene calls are TRBV5-4 and TRBJ1-2, with D possibly being TRBD1 (5 bases). The V gene lost 2 bases and the J gene lost 5 bases, with 13 bases spanning the gap. Germline values: CDR1 SGHNT, CDR2 YYREEE (reference sequence). The CDR3 spans 14 residues. The CDR3 loop reads CASSFRGEGYGYTF. DNA for the CDR3: TGTGCCAGCAGCTTTAGGGGTGAAGGTTATGGCTACACCTTC.

This chain links TRBV6-6 with TRBJ2-7; D is possibly TRBD1 or TRBD2 (5 bases each). The V end was cut by 8 bases, the J end by 7 bases, with 18 bases between. The V gene's germline CDR1 is MNHNY and CDR2 SVGAGI (reference sequence). The CDR3 has 13 amino acids. The CDR3 DNA sequence: TGTGCCAGCGGGGGAGACTCAACCGGGGAGCAGTACTTC. Translation: CASGGDSTGEQYF.